This is a list of T cell receptor beta chains from one sample in a study of blood T cell repertoires in COVID-19. TCRdb's table, derived via immunoSEQ multiplex PCR, lists solely in-frame clones and lacks some. Of over 200,000 clones listed, about 87% are singletons. Sequencing was carried out using peripheral blood. The receptors here all came from a man aged 30 to 39 with COVID-19, enrolled during active disease. Both conserved end residues are part of each CDR3. The D gene is left open where the match is weak. Clone size is shown for a subset of rows, as once, few, many or a class of expanded clone.

>TRBV27|13|TRBD2|-|TRBJ2-7
CASSPAGAGGADF
TGTGCCAGCAGTCCGGCGGGGGCGGGGGGGGCAGACTTC
>TRBV6-2/TRBV6-3|15|TRBD2|once|TRBJ2-1
CASSFHGGGNNEQFF
TGTGCCAGCAGTTTCCACGGGGGGGGGAACAATGAGCAGTTCTTC
>TRBV4-1|22|-|-|TRBJ2-3
CASSQELPRTNFLSTSTDTQYF
TGCGCCAGCAGCCAAGAACTACCCCGGACTAACTTCCTAAGTACTAGCACAGATACGCAGTATTTT
>TRBV12-3/TRBV12-4|13|-|-|TRBJ1-5
CASSLVRNQPQHF
TGTGCCAGCAGTTTAGTCCGTAATCAGCCCCAGCATTTT
>TRBV5-1|17|-|-|TRBJ1-2
CASSLPRGRTTNYGYTF
TGCGCCAGCAGCTTGCCACGCGGACGGACAACTAACTATGGCTACACCTTC
>TRBV6-5|16|-|-|TRBJ1-3
CASSYSTAGLGNTIYF
TGTGCCAGCAGTTACTCGACAGCGGGCTTAGGAAACACCATATATTTT
>TRBV15|18|TRBD1|-|TRBJ1-5
CATSRGDRGGGGNQPQHF
TGTGCCACCAGCAGAGGGGACAGGGGAGGTGGTGGCAATCAGCCCCAGCATTTT
>TRBV10-1|12|-|-|TRBJ1-2
CANHRTNYGYTF
TGCGCCAACCACAGGACTAACTATGGCTACACCTTC
>TRBV7-2|16|TRBD2|once|TRBJ2-1
CASSPTLAGGRDEQFF
TGTGCCAGCAGCCCTACACTAGCGGGAGGGCGGGATGAGCAGTTCTTC
>TRBV7-2|15|-|-|TRBJ2-7
CASSLALMGSYEQYF
TGTGCCAGCAGCTTAGCGCTTATGGGGAGCTACGAGCAGTACTTC
>TRBV19|13|TRBD1|-|TRBJ2-7
CASSISTGGEQYF
TGTGCCAGTAGTATTTCGACAGGGGGCGAGCAGTACTTC
>TRBV11-2|13|-|-|TRBJ1-1
CASSPTANTEAFF
TGTGCCAGCAGCCCCACAGCGAACACTGAAGCTTTCTTT
>TRBV7-2|15|TRBD1|-|TRBJ2-5
CASSLGTGGGETQYF
TGTGCCAGCAGCTTAGGCACAGGGGGAGGTGAGACCCAGTACTTC
>TRBV14|13|-|-|TRBJ2-7
CASSPISGYEQYF
TGTGCCAGCAGCCCCATTTCGGGGTACGAGCAGTACTTC
>TRBV30|11|-|-|TRBJ1-3
CAWTLRNTIYF
TGTGCCTGGACACTTCGAAACACCATATATTTT
>TRBV2|12|TRBD1|-|TRBJ2-3
CASSERTGPQYF
TGTGCCAGCAGTGAACGGACAGGGCCGCAGTATTTT
>TRBV6-5|15|-|-|TRBJ1-6
CASSSLSGYNSPLHF
TGTGCCAGCAGTTCCCTGTCGGGGTATAATTCACCCCTCCACTTT
>TRBV5-4|16|-|-|TRBJ1-2
CASSLEIRDIAYGYTF
TGTGCCAGCAGCTTGGAGATCCGGGACATTGCCTATGGCTACACCTTC
>TRBV27|18|TRBD1|-|TRBJ1-6
CASSLWGQGVSYNSPLHF
TGTGCCAGCAGTTTATGGGGACAGGGGGTCTCCTATAATTCACCCCTCCACTTT